Below, 17 T cell receptor beta chains from the same sample are listed, as sequenced in a study of blood T cell repertoires in COVID-19. Some clones are missing from TCRdb's copy, which holds only in-frame ones; the method was immunoSEQ multiplex PCR. Found here are roughly 340,000 clones, roughly 86% of them singletons; the top ten hold approximately 1.9%. The source material was PBMCs or T cells enriched from blood (not recorded which). The receptors come from a man in his forties or fifties in a cohort exposed to, infected with or recovered from COVID-19 (not recorded which).

The V and J genes are TRBV27 and TRBJ2-2, with D maybe TRBD1 (6 bases). V was shortened by 7 bases and J by 1 base, with 10 bases between the two germline ends. Germline V gene lookup returns CDR1 MNHEY and CDR2 SMNVEV (reference sequence). This CDR3 has 14 residues. In DNA form, the CDR3 reads TGTGCCAGCACCCGACAGGAGAACACCGGGGAGCTGTTTTTT. This sequence encodes CASTRQENTGELFF.

This sequence joins TRBV5-1 and TRBJ1-1, with D tentatively TRBD1 (5 bases). This CDR3 has 15 amino acids. V was clipped by 4 bases and J by 0 bases, with 13 bases between them. Per germline, CDR1 SGHRS and CDR2 YFSETQ. The CDR3 DNA follows: TGCGCCAGCAGCCCAGCGGGGGGTATGAACACTGAAGCTTTCTTT. Residues: CASSPAGGMNTEAFF. Using reference TRBV5-1 and TRBJ1-1 for the parts outside the CDR3, the full variable domain is KAGVTQTPRYLIKTRGQQVTLSCSPISGHRSVSWYQQTPGQGLQFLFEYFSETQRNKGNFPGRFSGRQFSNSRSEMNVSTLELGDSALYLCASSPAGGMNTEAFFGQGTRLTVV.

The chain combines TRBV27 with TRBJ2-7; 8 bases map to TRBD2. Germline loops: CDR1 MNHEY, CDR2 SMNVEV (reference sequence). V gave up 5 bases and J gave up 1 base; unmatched junction bases: 4. This CDR3 is 14 amino acids long. The DNA for the CDR3 is TGTGCCAGCAGTCGCCGGGGGGGATCCTACGAGCAGTACTTC. Amino acid sequence: CASSRRGGSYEQYF.

The chain links TRBV18 to TRBJ1-1; 8 nucleotides align to TRBD1. Germline V gene lookup returns CDR1 KGHSH and CDR2 LQKENI. Unmatched junction bases numbered 9, after V lost 4 bases and J lost 5 bases. The CDR3 consists of 15 residues. The CDR3 region is CASSRQDRVSTEAFF. In nucleotides, the CDR3 is TGTGCCAGCTCACGGCAGGACAGGGTATCGACTGAAGCTTTCTTT.

The chain combines TRBV7-9 with TRBJ1-4; TRBD1 matches at 7 bases. Trimming at V came to 6 bases and at J to 8 bases, leaving 9 bases not matched to a gene. Germline V gene lookup returns CDR1 SEHNR and CDR2 FQNEAQ (reference sequence). The CDR3 sequence is 14 residues long. CDR3: CASRTTGVGEKLFF. The CDR3 nucleotides are TGTGCCAGCAGAACCACAGGGGTGGGGGAAAAACTGTTTTTT.

The genes are TRBV4-2 and TRBJ2-4; 7 nucleotides agree with TRBD1. In germline, CDR1 is LGHNA, CDR2 YNFKEQ. This CDR3 is 15 amino acids long. V lost 3 bases to trimming and J lost 5 bases; unmatched junction nucleotides: 7. The chain's CDR3 is CASSQLRGSENIQYF. The CDR3 region has the DNA TGTGCCAGCAGCCAGCTCAGGGGGTCGGAAAACATTCAGTACTTC.

The genes are TRBV18 and TRBJ2-7, with 12 bases matching TRBD2. The germline V gene encodes CDR1 KGHSH and CDR2 LQKENI. V shed 6 bases and J 7 bases; nucleotides not matched to a gene: 10. There are 15 residues in the CDR3. For the CDR3, the DNA is TGTGCCAGCTCCCTAGCGGGAGGGCCAATTGAAGAGCAGTACTTC. Protein product: CASSLAGGPIEEQYF.

V usage is TRBV19 and J usage is TRBJ2-1, with 7 bases that match TRBD2. After removal of 7 bases from V and 10 bases from J, the junction contained 13 bases not matched to a gene. The germline gives CDR1 LNHDA, CDR2 SQIVND (reference sequence). This CDR3 has 14 amino acids. This CDR3 is CASKAASGKYEQFF. The DNA for the CDR3 is TGTGCCAGTAAGGCGGCCAGCGGGAAATACGAGCAGTTCTTC. Based on the CDR3 plus reference TRBV19 and TRBJ2-1, the full variable domain is DGGITQSPKYLFRKEGQNVTLSCEQNLNHDAMYWYRQDPGQGLRLIYYSQIVNDFQKGDIAEGYSVSREKKESFPLTVTSAQKNPTAFYLCASKAASGKYEQFFGPGTRLTVL.

The chain links TRBV18 to TRBJ2-7, with a weak D call TRBD1 (5 bases). Per germline, CDR1 KGHSH and CDR2 LQKENI. Trimming pared 6 bases from V and 3 bases from J, leaving 18 bases between. The CDR3 length is 15 residues. CDR3 coding DNA: TGTGCCAGCTCGGTCCAGGCAGGGCATTACTACGAGCAGTACTTC. Amino acids: CASSVQAGHYYEQYF.

The table lists this clone with a count of one. V usage is TRBV16 and J usage is TRBJ2-3, with 7 nucleotides matching TRBD1. This CDR3 spans 15 amino acids. V lost 4 bases to trimming and J lost 5 bases; unmatched junction nucleotides: 9. The germline gives CDR1 KGHSY, CDR2 FQNENV. The CDR3 DNA is TGTGCCAGCAGCCCCGGGGAAAACAGGGGAGATACGCAGTATTTT. This sequence encodes CASSPGENRGDTQYF.

The genes are TRBV7-2 and TRBJ2-7; D gene uncertain. Between the trimmed V and J ends, which lost 5 bases and 4 bases, there was a span of 12 bases. The germline CDR1 and CDR2 sequences are SGHTA and FQGNSA. The length of the CDR3 is 13 residues. CDR3 bases: TGTGCCAGCAGCCAGTCGAACGGGTACGAGCAGTACTTC. Translating gives CASSQSNGYEQYF.

V and J are TRBV28 and TRBJ2-3; 8 nucleotides agree with TRBD1. With 5 bases clipped from V and 1 base from J, the junction kept 8 bases outside the gene matches. The CDR3 covers 16 residues. Germline V gene data show CDR1 as MDHEN and CDR2 as SYDVKM. The CDR3, as DNA: TGTGCCAGCAGTCTATACAGGGGGTCGGGCACAGATACGCAGTATTTT. Translating gives CASSLYRGSGTDTQYF. The whole variable domain, filled in from reference TRBV28 and TRBJ2-3, reads DVKVTQSSRYLVKRTGEKVFLECVQDMDHENMFWYRQDPGLGLRLIYFSYDVKMKEKGDIPEGYSVSREKKERFSLILESASTNQTSMYLCASSLYRGSGTDTQYFGPGTRLTVL.

V is TRBV5-1 and J is TRBJ1-1, with TRBD1 identical over 9 bases. Trimming at V came to 2 bases and at J to 6 bases, leaving 8 bases not matched to a gene. Germline values: CDR1 SGHRS, CDR2 YFSETQ. This CDR3 has 15 amino acids. CDR3 sequence: CASSLSTGGRAEAFF. The CDR3 nucleotides are TGCGCCAGCAGCTTATCTACAGGGGGCAGGGCTGAAGCTTTCTTT. Full variable domain (outside the CDR3, taken from reference TRBV5-1 and TRBJ1-1): KAGVTQTPRYLIKTRGQQVTLSCSPISGHRSVSWYQQTPGQGLQFLFEYFSETQRNKGNFPGRFSGRQFSNSRSEMNVSTLELGDSALYLCASSLSTGGRAEAFFGQGTRLTVV.

This clone was recorded only once. The chain employs TRBV27 and TRBJ2-5; 15 bases match TRBD2. The CDR3 runs 19 residues. Germline trimming cut 5 bases from V and 2 bases from J; bases unmatched to any gene: 12. Germline V CDR1 and CDR2: MNHEY, SMNVEV (reference sequence). CDR3 amino acids: CASSGRRTSGREGQETQYF. DNA for the CDR3: TGTGCCAGCAGTGGTAGACGGACTAGCGGGAGGGAGGGACAAGAGACCCAGTACTTC.

The rearrangement links TRBV18 to TRBJ1-2; 7 positions agree with TRBD1. Per the germline V gene, CDR1 is KGHSH and CDR2 is LQKENI. The V segment lost 0 bases and the J segment 6 bases; nucleotides outside the gene matches: 7. The CDR3 is 15 amino acids. The CDR3 loop reads CASSPPSARGDGYTF. CDR3 bases: TGTGCCAGCTCACCACCGAGTGCCAGGGGGGATGGCTACACCTTC.

The chain couples TRBV19 to TRBJ2-2; 7 nucleotides line up with TRBD2. Trimming took 7 bases from V and 6 from J; bases not matched to a gene: 14. The germline CDR1 and CDR2 sequences are LNHDA and SQIVND (reference sequence). CDR3 size: 16 residues. The CDR3 sequence: CASTSREGGYAGELFF. CDR3 DNA sequence: TGTGCCAGTACAAGTCGCGAGGGAGGGTACGCCGGGGAGCTGTTTTTT.

The rearrangement joins TRBV25-1 to TRBJ1-1; D call uncertain. Germline V CDR1 and CDR2: MGHDK, SYGVNS. Trimming left V 4 bases short and J 5 bases short, with 11 bases between. The CDR3 is 13 amino acids. The CDR3 DNA sequence: TGTGCCAGCAGTGTCGGAGGGTTTACTGAAGCTTTCTTT. Protein: CASSVGGFTEAFF.